Each of the 3 T cell receptor beta chains below was sequenced from the same sample in a study of blood T cell repertoires in COVID-19. The assay was immunoSEQ multiplex PCR, and TCRdb's table has in-frame clones only and misses some. The sample lists tens of thousands of clones, approximately 80% occurring once. The specimen was peripheral blood. The receptors shown here come from a woman aged 45-60 years with active or convalescent COVID-19.

The V call is TRBV20-1, the J call TRBJ1-2; D gene uncertain. CDR1 is DFQATT, CDR2 SNEGSKA, per germline (reference sequence). The CDR3 loop spans 12 amino acids. V shed 3 bases and J shed 4 bases, with 9 bases lying between them. The CDR3 sequence is CSASLESYGYTF. The CDR3 DNA reads as TGCAGTGCTAGTCTGGAGTCCTATGGCTACACCTTC.

The chain joins TRBV27 to TRBJ2-3, with D tentatively TRBD1 (5 bases). This CDR3 spans 15 amino acids. Deletions cut 5 bases from V and 0 bases from J, with 12 bases between. CDR1 and CDR2 from the germline V gene are MNHEY and SMNVEV (reference sequence). The CDR3, as DNA: TGTGCCAGCAGTCTGACAGACACTAGCACAGATACGCAGTATTTT. Translated, it gives CASSLTDTSTDTQYF.

The rearrangement links TRBV27 to TRBJ2-5, with D maybe TRBD2 (5 bases). The CDR3 sequence is 14 residues long. In germline, CDR1 is MNHEY, CDR2 SMNVEV (reference sequence). V shed 5 bases and J shed 5 bases, with 15 bases lying between them. The CDR3 sequence: CASSPERPGETQYF. CDR3 nucleotide sequence: TGTGCCAGCAGTCCCGAGCGGCCCGGGGAGACCCAGTACTTC.